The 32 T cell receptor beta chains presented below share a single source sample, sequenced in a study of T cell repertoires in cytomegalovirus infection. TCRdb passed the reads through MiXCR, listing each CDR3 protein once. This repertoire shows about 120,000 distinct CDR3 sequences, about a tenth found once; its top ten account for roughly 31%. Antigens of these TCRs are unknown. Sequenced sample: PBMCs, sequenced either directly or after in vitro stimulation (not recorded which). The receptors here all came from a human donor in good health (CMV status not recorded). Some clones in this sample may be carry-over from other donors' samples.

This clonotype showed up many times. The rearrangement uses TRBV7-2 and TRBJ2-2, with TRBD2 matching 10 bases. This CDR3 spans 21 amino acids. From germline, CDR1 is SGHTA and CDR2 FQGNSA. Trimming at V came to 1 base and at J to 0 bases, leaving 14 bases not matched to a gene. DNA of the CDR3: TGTGCCAGCAGCTTAGTTTTTCGGGCTAGCGGGAGCCAGGCGAACACCGGGGAGCTGTTTTTT. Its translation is CASSLVFRASGSQANTGELFF.

The CDR3 nucleotides are TGTGCCAGCAGTTTAGATAACAATGAGCAGTTCTTC. Its protein product is CASSLDNNEQFF. V and J are TRBV12-3 or TRBV12-4 and TRBJ2-1; D ambiguous. Trimming removed 1 base from V and 5 bases from J, with 3 bases in between. The CDR3 contains 12 residues.

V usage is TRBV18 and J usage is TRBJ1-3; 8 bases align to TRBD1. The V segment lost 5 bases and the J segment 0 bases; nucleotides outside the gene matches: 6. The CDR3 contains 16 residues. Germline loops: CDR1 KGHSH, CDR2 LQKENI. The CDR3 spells CASSAQGGDSGNTIYF. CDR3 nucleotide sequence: TGTGCCAGCTCAGCACAGGGGGGAGACTCTGGAAACACCATATATTTT.

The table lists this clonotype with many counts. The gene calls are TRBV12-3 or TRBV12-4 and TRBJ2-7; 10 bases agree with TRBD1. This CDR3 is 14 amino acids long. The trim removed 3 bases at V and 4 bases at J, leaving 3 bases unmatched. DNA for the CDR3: TGTGCCAGCAGTTTCGGGACAGGGGCGTACGAGCAGTACTTC. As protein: CASSFGTGAYEQYF.

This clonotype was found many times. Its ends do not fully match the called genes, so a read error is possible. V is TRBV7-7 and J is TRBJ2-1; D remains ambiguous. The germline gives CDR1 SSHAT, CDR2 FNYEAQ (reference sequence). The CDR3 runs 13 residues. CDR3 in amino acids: CASSFPGPNEQFF. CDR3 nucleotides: TGTGCTAGCAGCTTTCCCGGCCCCAATGAGCAGTTCTTC.

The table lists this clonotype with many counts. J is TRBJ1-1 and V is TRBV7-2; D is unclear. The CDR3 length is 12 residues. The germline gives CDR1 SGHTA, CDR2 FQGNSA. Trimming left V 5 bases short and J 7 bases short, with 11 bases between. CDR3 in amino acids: CASSSLSLEAFF. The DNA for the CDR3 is TGTGCCAGCAGCAGCTTGTCGCTTGAAGCTTTCTTT.

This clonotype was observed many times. CDR3 DNA: TGTGCCACCAGCAGAGATTTTGGGACAACGAATGAGCAGTTCTTC. It encodes CATSRDFGTTNEQFF. J is TRBJ2-1 and V is TRBV15; D possibly corresponds to TRBD1 (6 bases). This CDR3 is built from 15 residues. The germline gives CDR1 LNHNV, CDR2 YYDKDF (reference sequence). Deletions cut 0 bases from V and 7 bases from J, with 13 bases between.

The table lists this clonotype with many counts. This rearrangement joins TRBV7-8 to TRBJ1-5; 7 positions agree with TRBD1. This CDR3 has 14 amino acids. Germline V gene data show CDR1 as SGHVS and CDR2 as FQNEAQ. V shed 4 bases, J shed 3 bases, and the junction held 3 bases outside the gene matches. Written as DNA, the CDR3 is TGTGCCAGCAGCTCGGGACAGTACAATCAGCCCCAGCATTTT. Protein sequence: CASSSGQYNQPQHF.

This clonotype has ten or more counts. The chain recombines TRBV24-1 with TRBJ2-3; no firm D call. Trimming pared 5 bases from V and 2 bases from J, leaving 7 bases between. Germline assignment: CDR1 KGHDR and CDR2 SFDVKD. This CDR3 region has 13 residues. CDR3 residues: CATSVPATDTQYF. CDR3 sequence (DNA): TGTGCCACCAGTGTTCCGGCCACAGATACGCAGTATTTT.

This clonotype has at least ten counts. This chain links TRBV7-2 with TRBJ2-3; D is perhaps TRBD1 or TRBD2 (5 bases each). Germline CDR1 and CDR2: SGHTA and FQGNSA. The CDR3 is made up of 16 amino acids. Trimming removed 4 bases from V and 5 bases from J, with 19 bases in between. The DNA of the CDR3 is TGTGCCAGCAGCTCCTCCGGGACCCGAGTGGGAGATACGCAGTATTTT. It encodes CASSSSGTRVGDTQYF.

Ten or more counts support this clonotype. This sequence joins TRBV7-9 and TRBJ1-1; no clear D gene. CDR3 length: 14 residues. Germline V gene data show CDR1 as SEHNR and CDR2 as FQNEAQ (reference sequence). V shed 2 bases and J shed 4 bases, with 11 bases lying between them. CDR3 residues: CASSLSMGSTEAFF. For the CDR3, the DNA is TGTGCCAGCAGCTTAAGCATGGGCAGCACTGAAGCTTTCTTT. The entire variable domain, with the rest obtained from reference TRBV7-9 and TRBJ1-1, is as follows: DTGVSQNPRHKITKRGQNVTFRCDPISEHNRLYWYRQTLGQGPEFLTYFQNEAQLEKSRLLSDRFSAERPKGSFSTLEIQRTEQGDSAMYLCASSLSMGSTEAFFGQGTRLTVV.

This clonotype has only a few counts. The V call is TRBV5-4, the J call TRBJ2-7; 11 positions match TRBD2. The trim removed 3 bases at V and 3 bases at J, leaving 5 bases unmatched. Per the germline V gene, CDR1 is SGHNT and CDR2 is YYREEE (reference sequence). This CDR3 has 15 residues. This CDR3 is CASSSGLAENYEQYF. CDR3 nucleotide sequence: TGTGCCAGCAGCTCGGGACTAGCGGAGAACTACGAGCAGTACTTC.

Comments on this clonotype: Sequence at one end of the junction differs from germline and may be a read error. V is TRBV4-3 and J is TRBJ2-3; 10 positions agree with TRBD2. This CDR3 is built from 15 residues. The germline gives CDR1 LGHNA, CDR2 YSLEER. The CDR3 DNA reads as TGCGCCAGCAGCCTGACTAGCGGGCGCACAGATACGCTGTATTTT. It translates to CASSLTSGRTDTLYF.

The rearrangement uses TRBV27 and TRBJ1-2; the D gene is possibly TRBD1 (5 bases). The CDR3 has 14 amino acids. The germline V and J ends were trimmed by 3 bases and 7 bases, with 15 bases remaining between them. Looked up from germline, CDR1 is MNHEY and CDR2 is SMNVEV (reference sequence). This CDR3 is CASSFLSGGFGYTF. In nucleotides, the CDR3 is TGTGCCAGCAGTTTCCTATCCGGGGGGTTTGGCTACACCTTC.

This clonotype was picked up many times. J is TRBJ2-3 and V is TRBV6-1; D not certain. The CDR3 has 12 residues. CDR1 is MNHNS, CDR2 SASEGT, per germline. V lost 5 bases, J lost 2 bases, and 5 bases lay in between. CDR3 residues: CASSSITDTQYF. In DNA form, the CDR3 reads TGTGCCAGCAGTAGCATCACAGATACGCAGTATTTT.

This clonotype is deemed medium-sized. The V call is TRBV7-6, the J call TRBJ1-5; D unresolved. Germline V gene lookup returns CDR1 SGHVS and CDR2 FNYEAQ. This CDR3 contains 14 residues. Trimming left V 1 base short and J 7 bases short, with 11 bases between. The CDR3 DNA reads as TGTGCCAGCAGCTTAGTACCCGACGGGCAGCCCCAGCATTTT. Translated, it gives CASSLVPDGQPQHF.

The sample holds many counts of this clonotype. The CDR3 DNA follows: TGTGCCAGCAGCTCGACTAGCGAGACGCAGTATTTT. Protein product: CASSSTSETQYF. The chain carries TRBV7-2 and TRBJ2-3; 8 bases are a match to TRBD2. V lost 4 bases, J lost 9 bases, and 3 bases stayed unmatched. This CDR3 contains 12 residues. CDR1 is SGHTA and CDR2 is FQGNSA in the germline V gene.

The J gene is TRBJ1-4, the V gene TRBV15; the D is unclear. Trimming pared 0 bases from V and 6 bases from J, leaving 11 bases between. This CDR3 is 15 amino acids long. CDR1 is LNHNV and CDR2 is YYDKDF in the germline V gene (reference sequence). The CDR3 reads CATSRERVSYEKLFF. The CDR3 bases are TGTGCCACCAGCAGAGAGAGGGTTTCATATGAAAAACTGTTTTTT.

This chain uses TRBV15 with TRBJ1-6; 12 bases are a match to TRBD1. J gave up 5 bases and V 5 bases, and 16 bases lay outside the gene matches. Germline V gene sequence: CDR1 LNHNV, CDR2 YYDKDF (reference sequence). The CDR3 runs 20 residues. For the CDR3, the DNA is TGTGCCACCAGCTCCGCGACCGGGACAGGGGGCGTGTGGAATAATTCACCCCTCCACTTT. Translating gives CATSSATGTGGVWNNSPLHF.

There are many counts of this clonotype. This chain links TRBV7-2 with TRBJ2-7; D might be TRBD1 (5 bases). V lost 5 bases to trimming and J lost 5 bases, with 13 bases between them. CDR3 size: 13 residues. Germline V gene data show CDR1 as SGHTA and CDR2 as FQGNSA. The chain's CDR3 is CASSQAGLHEQYF. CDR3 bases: TGTGCCAGCAGCCAAGCAGGGCTACACGAGCAGTACTTC.

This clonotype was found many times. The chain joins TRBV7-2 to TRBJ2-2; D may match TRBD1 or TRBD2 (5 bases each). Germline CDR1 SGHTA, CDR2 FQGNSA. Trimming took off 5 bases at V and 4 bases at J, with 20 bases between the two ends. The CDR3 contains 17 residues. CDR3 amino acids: CASSRTPGPRGTGELFF. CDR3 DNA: TGTGCCAGCAGCAGGACACCGGGGCCTAGGGGCACCGGGGAGCTGTTTTTT.

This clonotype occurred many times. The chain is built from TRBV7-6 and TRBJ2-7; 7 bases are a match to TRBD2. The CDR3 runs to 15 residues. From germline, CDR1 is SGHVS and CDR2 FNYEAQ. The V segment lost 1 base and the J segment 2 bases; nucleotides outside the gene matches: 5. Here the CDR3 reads CASSLEAGQPYEQYF. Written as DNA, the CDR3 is TGTGCCAGCAGCTTAGAAGCGGGGCAGCCCTACGAGCAGTACTTC.

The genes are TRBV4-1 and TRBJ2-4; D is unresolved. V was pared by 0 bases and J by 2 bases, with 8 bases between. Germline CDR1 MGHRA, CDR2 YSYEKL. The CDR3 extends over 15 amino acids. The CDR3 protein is CASSQEPVSKNIQYF. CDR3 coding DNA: TGCGCCAGCAGCCAAGAGCCAGTCTCCAAAAACATTCAGTACTTC.

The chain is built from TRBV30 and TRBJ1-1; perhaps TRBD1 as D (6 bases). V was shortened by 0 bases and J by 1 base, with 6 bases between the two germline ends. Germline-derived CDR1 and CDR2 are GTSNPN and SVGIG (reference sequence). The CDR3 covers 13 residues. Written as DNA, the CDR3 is TGTGCCTGGAGTGTACAGGGGAACACTGAAGCTTTCTTT. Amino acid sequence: CAWSVQGNTEAFF.

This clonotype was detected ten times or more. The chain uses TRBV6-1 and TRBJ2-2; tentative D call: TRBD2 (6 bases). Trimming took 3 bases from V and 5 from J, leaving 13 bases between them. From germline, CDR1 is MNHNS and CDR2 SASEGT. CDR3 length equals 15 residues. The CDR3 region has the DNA TGTGCCAGCAGTGAGCCAGTTCGGGGGACCGGGGAGCTGTTTTTT. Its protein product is CASSEPVRGTGELFF.

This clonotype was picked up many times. The CDR3 is CASSSWTGAMIYSNQPQHF. CDR3 nucleotide sequence: TGTGCCAGCAGTTCGTGGACAGGGGCGATGATTTATAGCAATCAGCCCCAGCATTTT. The chain is built from TRBV6-2 or TRBV6-3 and TRBJ1-5; TRBD1 matches at 9 bases. CDR3 length: 19 residues. The trim removed 4 bases at V and 0 bases at J, leaving 13 bases unmatched. The germline gives CDR1 MNHEY, CDR2 SVGEGT.

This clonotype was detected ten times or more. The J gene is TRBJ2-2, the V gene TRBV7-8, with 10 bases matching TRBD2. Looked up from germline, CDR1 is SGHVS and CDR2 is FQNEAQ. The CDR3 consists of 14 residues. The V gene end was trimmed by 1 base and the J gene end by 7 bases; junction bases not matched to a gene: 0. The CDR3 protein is CASSLGTSGGELFF. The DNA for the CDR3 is TGTGCCAGCAGCTTAGGGACTAGCGGCGGGGAGCTGTTTTTT.

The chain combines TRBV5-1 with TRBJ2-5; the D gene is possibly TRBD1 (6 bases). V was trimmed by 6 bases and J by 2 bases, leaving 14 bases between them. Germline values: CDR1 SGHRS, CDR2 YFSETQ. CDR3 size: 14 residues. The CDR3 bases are TGCGCCAGCACCACGCAGGGGAAGCAAGAGACCCAGTACTTC. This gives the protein CASTTQGKQETQYF.

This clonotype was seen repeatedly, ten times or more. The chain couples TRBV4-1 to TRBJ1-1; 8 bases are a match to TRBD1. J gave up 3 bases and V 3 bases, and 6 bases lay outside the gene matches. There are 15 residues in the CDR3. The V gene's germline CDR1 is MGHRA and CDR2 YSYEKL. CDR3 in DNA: TGCGCCAGCAGCCACAGCGGGACAGGCGACACTGAAGCTTTCTTT. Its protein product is CASSHSGTGDTEAFF.

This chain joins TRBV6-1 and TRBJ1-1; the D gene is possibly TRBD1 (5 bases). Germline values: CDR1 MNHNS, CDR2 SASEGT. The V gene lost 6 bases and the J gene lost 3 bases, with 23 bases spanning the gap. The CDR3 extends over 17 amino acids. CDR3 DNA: TGTGCCAGCAGCAAAAGACTCCAGGGAACGGTGGACACTGAAGCTTTCTTT. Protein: CASSKRLQGTVDTEAFF.

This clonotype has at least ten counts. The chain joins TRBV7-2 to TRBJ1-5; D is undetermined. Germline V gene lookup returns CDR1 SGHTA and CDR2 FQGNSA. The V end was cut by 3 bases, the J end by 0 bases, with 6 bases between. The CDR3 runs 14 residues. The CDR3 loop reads CASSFANSNQPQHF. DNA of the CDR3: TGTGCCAGCAGCTTCGCAAATAGCAATCAGCCCCAGCATTTT.

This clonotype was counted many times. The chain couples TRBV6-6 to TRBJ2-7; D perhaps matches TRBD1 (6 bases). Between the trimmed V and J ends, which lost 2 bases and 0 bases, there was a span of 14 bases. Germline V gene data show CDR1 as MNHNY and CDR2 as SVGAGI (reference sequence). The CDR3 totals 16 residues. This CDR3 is CASSYVAGVSSYEQYF. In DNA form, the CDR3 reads TGTGCCAGCAGTTACGTCGCAGGGGTGAGCTCCTACGAGCAGTACTTC.